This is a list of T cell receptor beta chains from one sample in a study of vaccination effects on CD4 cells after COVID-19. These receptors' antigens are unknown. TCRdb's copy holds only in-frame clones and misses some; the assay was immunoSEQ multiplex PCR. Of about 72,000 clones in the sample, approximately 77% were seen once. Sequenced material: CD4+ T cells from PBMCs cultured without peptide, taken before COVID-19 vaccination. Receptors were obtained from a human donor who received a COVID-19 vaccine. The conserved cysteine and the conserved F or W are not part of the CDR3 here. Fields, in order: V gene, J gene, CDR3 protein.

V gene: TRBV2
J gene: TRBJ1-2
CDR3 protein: ASRVAGGLYGYT

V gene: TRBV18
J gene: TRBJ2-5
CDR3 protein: ASSPYQDSQETQY

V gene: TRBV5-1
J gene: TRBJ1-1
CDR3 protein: ASSLVGADNTEAF

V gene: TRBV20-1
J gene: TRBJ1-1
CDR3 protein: SAREGTEAF

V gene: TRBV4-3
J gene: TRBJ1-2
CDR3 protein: ASSRDGQGNYGYT

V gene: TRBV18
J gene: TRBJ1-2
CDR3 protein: ASSPRGDGYT

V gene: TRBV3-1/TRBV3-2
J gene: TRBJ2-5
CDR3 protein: ASRSGPSETQY

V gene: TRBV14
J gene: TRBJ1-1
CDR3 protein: ASSQNRGGSEAF

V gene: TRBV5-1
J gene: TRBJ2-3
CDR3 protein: ASSFSGTDTQY

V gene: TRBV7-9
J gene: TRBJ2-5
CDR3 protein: ASSLRTGETQY

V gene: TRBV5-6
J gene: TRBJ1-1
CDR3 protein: ASSLTGLNTEAF

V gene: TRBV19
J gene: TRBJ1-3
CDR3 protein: ASSPGRTGNTIY

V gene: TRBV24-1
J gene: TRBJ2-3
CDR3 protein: ATSDRQGRTDTQY

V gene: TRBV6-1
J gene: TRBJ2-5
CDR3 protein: ASSVFLGTDQETQY

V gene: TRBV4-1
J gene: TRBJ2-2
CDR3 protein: ASSQAGGKSGELF

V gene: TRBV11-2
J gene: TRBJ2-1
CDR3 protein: ASSRGWQGPDNEQF

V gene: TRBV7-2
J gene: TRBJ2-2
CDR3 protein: ASSNSAQGARELF

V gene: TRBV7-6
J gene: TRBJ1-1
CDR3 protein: ASSASPGVTEAF

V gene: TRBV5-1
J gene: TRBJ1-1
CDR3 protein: ASRSGPGLNTEAF

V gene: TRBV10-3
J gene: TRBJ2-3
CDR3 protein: AISERLAGGTDTQY

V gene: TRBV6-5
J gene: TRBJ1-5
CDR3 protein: ASSYSLGASQPQH

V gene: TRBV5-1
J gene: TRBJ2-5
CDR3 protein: ASRDETGSEETQY

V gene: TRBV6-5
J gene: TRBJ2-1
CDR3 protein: ASIVPGSDEQF

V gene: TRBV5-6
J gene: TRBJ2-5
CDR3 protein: ASSGSYVGETQY

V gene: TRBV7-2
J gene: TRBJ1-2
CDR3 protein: ASSWDSGPPNGYT

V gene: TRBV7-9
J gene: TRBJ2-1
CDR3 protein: ASSFMDRYNEQF

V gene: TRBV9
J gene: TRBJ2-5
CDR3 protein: ASSRQGVKSQETQY

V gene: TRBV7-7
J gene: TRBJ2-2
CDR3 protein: ASSLRRDRVNTGELF

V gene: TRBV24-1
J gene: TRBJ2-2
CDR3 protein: ATSITRSTGELF